This entry lists 23 T cell receptor beta chains sequenced from one sample in a study of identical twins. TCRdb ran MiXCR on the 5' RACE reads and lists one entry per CDR3 protein. The sample has approximately 210,000 distinct CDR3 sequences; around a tenth are singletons. The sample was memory (CD45RO+) T cells sorted from blood. The receptor set was obtained from a woman aged 18-29 years in good health.

This clonotype occurred a few times. This sequence joins TRBV20-1 and TRBJ2-7; the D gene is possibly TRBD2 (6 bases). The CDR3 runs to 14 residues. Trimming removed 3 bases from V and 1 base from J, with 13 bases in between. Germline lookup yields CDR1 DFQATT and CDR2 SNEGSKA (reference sequence). CDR3 bases: TGCAGTGCTAGGGAGGGGTCCCTTTCCTACGAGCAGTACTTC. As protein: CSAREGSLSYEQYF.

This clonotype showed up just a few times. V gene TRBV5-6 combines with J gene TRBJ2-1, with 12 bases identical to TRBD2. The CDR3 consists of 17 residues. V trimming: 2 bases; J trimming: 7 bases; junction bases outside the gene matches: 10. Germline CDR1 reads SGHDT; CDR2 reads YYEEEE. CDR3 nucleotides: TGTGCCAGCAGCTTAAAACTAGCGGGAGGCGAATCTAATGAGCAGTTCTTC. Its translation is CASSLKLAGGESNEQFF. Complete variable domain (other parts from reference TRBV5-6 and TRBJ2-1): DAGVTQSPTHLIKTRGQQVTLRCSPKSGHDTVSWYQQALGQGPQFIFQYYEEEERQRGNFPDRFSGHQFPNYSSELNVNALLLGDSALYLCASSLKLAGGESNEQFFGPGTRLTVL.

The CDR3: CASSLAWASTNNEQFF. CDR3 nucleotide sequence: TGCGCCAGCAGCTTGGCCTGGGCTAGCACTAACAATGAGCAGTTCTTC. The V call is TRBV5-1, the J call TRBJ2-1, with D tentatively TRBD2 (5 bases). Germline values: CDR1 SGHRS, CDR2 YFSETQ. V lost 0 bases and J 5 bases, leaving 15 bases between the germline ends. The length of the CDR3 is 16 residues.

This clonotype was counted many times. This rearrangement joins TRBV7-2 to TRBJ1-2; possibly TRBD1 for D (5 bases). V lost 2 bases to trimming and J lost 8 bases, with 18 bases between them. This CDR3 spans 15 amino acids. Germline V gives CDR1 SGHTA, CDR2 FQGNSA. CDR3 nucleotide sequence: TGTGCCAGCAGCTTACACTTCGGGGGGGTGGGCGGCTACACCTTC. It codes for CASSLHFGGVGGYTF.

V and J are TRBV20-1 and TRBJ1-6; no clear D gene. Germline V CDR1 and CDR2: DFQATT, SNEGSKA (reference sequence). V lost 7 bases, J lost 7 bases, and 11 bases lay in between. This CDR3 comprises 12 residues. The CDR3 region is CSGRLGNSPLHF. The CDR3 DNA follows: TGCAGTGGGCGGCTTGGGAATTCACCCCTCCACTTT.

This clonotype has only a few counts. Relative to the germline gene, one junction end is altered; a read error may explain this. J is TRBJ2-1 and V is TRBV4-3; no reliable D call. The CDR3 consists of 13 residues. Per the germline V gene, CDR1 is LGHNA and CDR2 is YSLEER. The CDR3 DNA reads as TGCGCCAGCAGCCAAGATCGGCGTCCCCTAAGGATCTTC. This sequence encodes CASSQDRRPLRIF.

This clonotype was seen repeatedly, ten times or more. The chain uses TRBV29-1 and TRBJ1-2; no clear D gene. Trimming shortened V by 7 bases and J by 2 bases, and 14 bases separated the two germline ends. In germline, CDR1 is SQVTM, CDR2 ANQGSEA. This CDR3 contains 13 residues. CDR3 residues: CSAGRESNYGYTF. In nucleotides, the CDR3 is TGCAGCGCGGGGAGAGAGAGCAACTATGGCTACACCTTC. The complete variable domain, with remaining parts taken from reference TRBV29-1 and TRBJ1-2, reads SAVISQKPSRDICQRGTSLTIQCQVDSQVTMMFWYRQQPGQSLTLIATANQGSEATYESGFVIDKFPISRPNLTFSTLTVSNMSPEDSSIYLCSAGRESNYGYTFGSGTRLTVV.

This CDR3 reads CASSLQTGTASSMAYF. The CDR3 DNA reads TGTGCCAGCTCCCTACAGACCGGGACAGCCTCATCGATGGCGTACTTC. This chain joins TRBV18 and TRBJ2-7; 7 bases line up with TRBD1. The CDR3 covers 16 residues. CDR1 and CDR2 (germline): KGHSH, LQKENI. Losses at the gene ends were 6 bases for V and 12 bases for J; bases not matched to a gene: 23. Using reference TRBV18 and TRBJ2-7 for the parts outside the CDR3, the full variable domain is NAGVMQNPRHLVRRRGQEARLRCSPMKGHSHVYWYRQLPEEGLKFMVYLQKENIIDESGMPKERFSAEFPKEGPSILRIQQVVRGDSAAYFCASSLQTGTASSMAYFGPGTRLTVT.

This clonotype has more than one count but fewer than ten. The chain carries TRBV10-2 and TRBJ2-1; the D is unclear. This CDR3 contains 15 residues. The germline V gene encodes CDR1 WSHSY and CDR2 SAAADI. The V and J ends lost 3 bases and 4 bases respectively, with 13 bases between them. The chain's CDR3 is CASSDPTKHYNEQFF. CDR3 bases: TGCGCCAGCAGTGACCCAACTAAGCATTACAATGAGCAGTTCTTC.

This clonotype was counted a few times. The chain employs TRBV6-1 and TRBJ1-3; no definite D call. The germline V and J ends were trimmed by 10 bases and 4 bases, with 14 bases remaining between them. This CDR3 region has 13 residues. The germline CDR1 and CDR2 sequences are MNHNS and SASEGT. The CDR3 nucleotides read TGTGCCACTTCTAGGACGGGGGGAAACACCATATATTTT. Amino acid sequence: CATSRTGGNTIYF.

This clonotype was observed a handful of times. The chain joins TRBV20-1 to TRBJ1-5; D remains unclear. V lost 3 bases to trimming and J lost 4 bases, with 10 bases between them. Germline V gene lookup returns CDR1 DFQATT and CDR2 SNEGSKA (reference sequence). The CDR3 length is 13 residues. The CDR3 DNA is TGCAGTGCTAGTCCGGGAGGGAATCAGCCCCAGCATTTT. This codes for CSASPGGNQPQHF.

The chain recombines TRBV2 with TRBJ2-6, with D uncertain. With 8 bases removed from V and 3 bases from J, the gap between germline ends came to 14 bases. CDR1 and CDR2 from the germline V gene are SNHLY and FYNNEI. The CDR3 is 15 residues long. The DNA for the CDR3 is TGTGCCAGCGCACGATCTCGAGGTGGGGCCAACGTCCTGACTTTC. Its protein product is CASARSRGGANVLTF.

This clonotype was counted a few times. The V call is TRBV20-1, the J call TRBJ2-3; D gene ambiguous. This CDR3 contains 14 residues. CDR1 is DFQATT, CDR2 SNEGSKA, per germline (reference sequence). Between the trimmed V and J ends, which lost 0 bases and 4 bases, there was a span of 11 bases. The CDR3 sequence is CSARDPELADTQYF. The CDR3 DNA is TGCAGTGCTAGAGATCCGGAGCTCGCAGATACGCAGTATTTT.

The rearrangement joins TRBV20-1 to TRBJ2-1; D not certain. This CDR3 is 10 amino acids long. The V gene's germline CDR1 is DFQATT and CDR2 SNEGSKA (reference sequence). V gave up 8 bases and J gave up 7 bases, with 9 bases separating them. The CDR3 DNA sequence: TGCAGTAGCTTGGGGAATGAGCAGTTCTTC. As protein: CSSLGNEQFF.

This clonotype occurred a few times. The V gene is TRBV20-1, the J gene TRBJ2-1; 7 bases are shared with TRBD2. Germline V gene data show CDR1 as DFQATT and CDR2 as SNEGSKA (reference sequence). With 2 bases clipped from V and 0 bases from J, the junction kept 13 bases outside the gene matches. The CDR3 sequence is 18 residues long. The CDR3, as DNA: TGCAGTGCTAGAAAGCGCGGCGGGAGAGATATCTCCTACAATGAGCAGTTCTTC. Translated, it gives CSARKRGGRDISYNEQFF.

This clonotype was picked up a small number of times. This rearrangement joins TRBV5-5 to TRBJ2-2; D not certain. CDR1 is SGHKS and CDR2 is YYEKEE in the germline V gene (reference sequence). CDR3 length equals 13 residues. Trimming took 4 bases from V and 6 from J, leaving 10 bases between them. CDR3 protein: CASSQVTPGELFF. CDR3 DNA: TGTGCCAGCAGCCAGGTGACGCCCGGGGAGCTGTTTTTT.

This clonotype was seen a few times. The CDR3 here is CASSPGQGGTGELFF. The CDR3 DNA is TGTGCCAGCTCACCAGGACAGGGAGGAACCGGGGAGCTGTTTTTT. The chain couples TRBV18 to TRBJ2-2; 8 nucleotides line up with TRBD1. CDR1 KGHSH and CDR2 LQKENI come from the germline V gene. The CDR3 loop spans 15 amino acids. V lost 2 bases to trimming and J lost 5 bases; unmatched junction nucleotides: 4.

CDR3 residues: CASSQALNTEAFF. CDR3 nucleotide sequence: TGTGCCAGCAGCCAGGCCTTGAACACTGAAGCTTTCTTT. This chain connects TRBV16 to TRBJ1-1; D is unresolved. Germline V CDR1 and CDR2: KGHSY, FQNENV. Deletions cut 3 bases from V and 0 bases from J, with 5 bases between. This CDR3 spans 13 amino acids.

The rearrangement links TRBV29-1 to TRBJ1-5; possibly TRBD1 for D (5 bases). Germline lookup yields CDR1 SQVTM and CDR2 ANQGSEA. This CDR3 comprises 15 residues. Trimming stripped 7 bases from V and 5 bases from J, with 21 bases between. The CDR3 nucleotides are TGCAGCGCTTCTGGGGGTTGGGGGATGGATCAGCCCCAGCATTTT. It specifies CSASGGWGMDQPQHF.

This clonotype was seen ten or more times. The chain combines TRBV12-3 or TRBV12-4 with TRBJ1-2, with D perhaps matching TRBD1 (6 bases). The CDR3 length is 15 residues. V lost 8 bases, J lost 2 bases, and 18 bases lay in between. The DNA for the CDR3 is TGTGCCAGCCGATTAGGGGGGGCCAGAAACTATGGCTACACCTTC. Its translation: CASRLGGARNYGYTF.

A few counts support this clonotype. The gene calls are TRBV5-6 and TRBJ2-5; D is uncertain. The CDR3 sequence is 13 residues long. The V and J ends lost 0 bases and 5 bases respectively, with 8 bases between them. Germline lookup yields CDR1 SGHDT and CDR2 YYEEEE. This CDR3 reads CASSLATAETQYF. The CDR3 coding sequence is TGTGCCAGCAGCTTGGCCACCGCGGAGACCCAGTACTTC.

The chain couples TRBV7-3 to TRBJ2-7; D is uncertain. The CDR3 runs 14 residues. V gave up 0 bases and J gave up 0 bases, with 6 bases separating them. Germline CDR1 and CDR2: SGHTA and FQGTGA. CDR3 in amino acids: CASSLTGNSYEQYF. The DNA of the CDR3 is TGTGCCAGCAGCTTAACAGGGAACTCCTACGAGCAGTACTTC.

V is TRBV5-1 and J is TRBJ1-1; possible D gene TRBD1, 5 bases. From germline, CDR1 is SGHRS and CDR2 YFSETQ. Trimming pared 0 bases from V and 6 bases from J, leaving 12 bases between. The CDR3 runs to 14 residues. CDR3 coding DNA: TGCGCCAGCAGCTTGGCCGGGGGGAGGGCTGAAGCTTTCTTT. Translating it yields CASSLAGGRAEAFF. The full variable domain, its missing parts supplied by reference TRBV5-1 and TRBJ1-1, is KAGVTQTPRYLIKTRGQQVTLSCSPISGHRSVSWYQQTPGQGLQFLFEYFSETQRNKGNFPGRFSGRQFSNSRSEMNVSTLELGDSALYLCASSLAGGRAEAFFGQGTRLTVV.